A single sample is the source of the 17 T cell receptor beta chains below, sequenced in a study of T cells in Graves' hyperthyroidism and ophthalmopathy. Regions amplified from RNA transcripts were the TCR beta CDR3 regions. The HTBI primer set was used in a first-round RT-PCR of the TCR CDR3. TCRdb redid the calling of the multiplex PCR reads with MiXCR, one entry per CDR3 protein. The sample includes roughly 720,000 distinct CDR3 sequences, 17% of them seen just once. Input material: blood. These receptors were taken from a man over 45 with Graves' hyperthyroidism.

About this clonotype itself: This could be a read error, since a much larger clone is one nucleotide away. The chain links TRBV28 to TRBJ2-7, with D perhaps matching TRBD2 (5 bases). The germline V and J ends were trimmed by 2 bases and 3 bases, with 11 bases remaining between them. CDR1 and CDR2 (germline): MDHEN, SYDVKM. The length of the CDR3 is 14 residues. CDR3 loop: CASSLNTGYYEQYV. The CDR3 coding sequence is TGTGCCAGCAGTTTAAACACGGGGTACTACGAGCAGTACGTC.

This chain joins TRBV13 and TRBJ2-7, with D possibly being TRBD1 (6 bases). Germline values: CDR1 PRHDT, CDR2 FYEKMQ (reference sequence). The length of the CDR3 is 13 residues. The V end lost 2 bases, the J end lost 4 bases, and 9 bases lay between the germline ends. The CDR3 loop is CASSLFRGYEQYF. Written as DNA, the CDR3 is TGTGCCAGCAGCTTATTCAGGGGTTACGAGCAGTACTTC.

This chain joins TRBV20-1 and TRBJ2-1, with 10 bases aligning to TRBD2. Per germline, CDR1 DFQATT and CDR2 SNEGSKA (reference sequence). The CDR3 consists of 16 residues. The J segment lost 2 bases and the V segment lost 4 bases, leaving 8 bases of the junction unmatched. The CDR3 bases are TGCAGTGCTACCGACTTCGGGACTAGCGCCTACAATGAGCAGTTCTTC. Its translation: CSATDFGTSAYNEQFF.

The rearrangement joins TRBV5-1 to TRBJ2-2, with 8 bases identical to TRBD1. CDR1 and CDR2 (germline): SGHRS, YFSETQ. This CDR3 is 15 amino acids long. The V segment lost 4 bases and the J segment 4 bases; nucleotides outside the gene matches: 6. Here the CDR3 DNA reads TGCGCCAGCAGCGACCGACAGGGGCTCACCGGGGAGCTGTTTTTT. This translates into CASSDRQGLTGELFF. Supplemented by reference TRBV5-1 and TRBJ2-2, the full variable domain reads KAGVTQTPRYLIKTRGQQVTLSCSPISGHRSVSWYQQTPGQGLQFLFEYFSETQRNKGNFPGRFSGRQFSNSRSEMNVSTLELGDSALYLCASSDRQGLTGELFFGEGSRLTVL.

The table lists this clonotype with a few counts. The CDR3, as DNA: TGTGCCAGCAGTGAGCCCTTTGGTAGCGGGAGCAATAATGAGCAGTTCTTC. It encodes CASSEPFGSGSNNEQFF. This chain uses TRBV25-1 with TRBJ2-1; 9 nucleotides match TRBD2. Germline CDR1 reads MGHDK; CDR2 reads SYGVNS. V gave up 3 bases and J gave up 7 bases; unmatched junction bases: 13. The CDR3 covers 17 residues.

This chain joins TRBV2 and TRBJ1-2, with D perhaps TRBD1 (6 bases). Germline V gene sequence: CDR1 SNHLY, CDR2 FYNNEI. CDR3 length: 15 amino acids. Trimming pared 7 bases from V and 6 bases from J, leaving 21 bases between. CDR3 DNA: TGTGCCAGCAACCCAAACAGCCCCAGGGGAGATGGCTACACCTTC. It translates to CASNPNSPRGDGYTF.

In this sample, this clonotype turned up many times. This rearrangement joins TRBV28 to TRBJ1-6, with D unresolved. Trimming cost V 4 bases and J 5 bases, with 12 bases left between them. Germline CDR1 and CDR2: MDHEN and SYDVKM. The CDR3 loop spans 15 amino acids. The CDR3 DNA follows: TGTGCCAGCAGTTCGGCGGGGATAGATAATTCACCCCTCCACTTT. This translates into CASSSAGIDNSPLHF.

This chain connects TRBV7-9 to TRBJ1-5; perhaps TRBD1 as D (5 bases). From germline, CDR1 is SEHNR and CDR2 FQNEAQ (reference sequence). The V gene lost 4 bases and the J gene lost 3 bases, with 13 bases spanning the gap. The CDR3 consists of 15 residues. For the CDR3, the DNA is TGTGCCAGCAGCTCCTCCGACAGATACAATCAGCCCCAGCATTTT. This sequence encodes CASSSSDRYNQPQHF.

CDR3 sequence: CASSQDPASYTEAFF. The CDR3 nucleotides read TGTGCCAGCAGCCAAGATCCCGCTTCATACACTGAAGCTTTCTTT. V usage is TRBV3-1 and J usage is TRBJ1-1, with D uncertain. Trimming took off 0 bases at V and 3 bases at J, with 11 bases between the two ends. The CDR3 is made up of 15 amino acids. Looked up from germline, CDR1 is LGHDT and CDR2 is YNNKEL (reference sequence). The whole variable domain, remainder taken from reference TRBV3-1 and TRBJ1-1, is DTAVSQTPKYLVTQMGNDKSIKCEQNLGHDTMYWYKQDSKKFLKIMFSYNNKELIINETVPNRFSPKSPDKAHLNLHINSLELGDSAVYFCASSQDPASYTEAFFGQGTRLTVV.

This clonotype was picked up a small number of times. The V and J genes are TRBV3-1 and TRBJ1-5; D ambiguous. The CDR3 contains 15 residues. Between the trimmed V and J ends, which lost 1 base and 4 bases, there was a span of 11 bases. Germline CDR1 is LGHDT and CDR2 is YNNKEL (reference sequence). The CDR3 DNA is TGTGCCAGCAGCCAAGGGCAGCTAGGAAATCAGCCCCAGCATTTT. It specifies CASSQGQLGNQPQHF. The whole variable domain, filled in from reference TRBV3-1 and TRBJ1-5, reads DTAVSQTPKYLVTQMGNDKSIKCEQNLGHDTMYWYKQDSKKFLKIMFSYNNKELIINETVPNRFSPKSPDKAHLNLHINSLELGDSAVYFCASSQGQLGNQPQHFGDGTRLSIL.

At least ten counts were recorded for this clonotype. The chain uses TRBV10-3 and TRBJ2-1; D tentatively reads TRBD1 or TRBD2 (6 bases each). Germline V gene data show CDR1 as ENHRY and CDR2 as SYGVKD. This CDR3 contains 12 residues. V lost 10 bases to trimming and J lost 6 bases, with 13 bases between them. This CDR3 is CATSGGSNEQFF. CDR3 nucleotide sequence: TGTGCCACCTCCGGGGGCTCCAATGAGCAGTTCTTC.

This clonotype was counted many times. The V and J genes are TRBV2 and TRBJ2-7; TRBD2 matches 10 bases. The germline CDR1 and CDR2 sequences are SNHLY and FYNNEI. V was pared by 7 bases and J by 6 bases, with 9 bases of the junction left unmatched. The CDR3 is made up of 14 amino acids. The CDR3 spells CASMSASGRFEQYF. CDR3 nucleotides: TGTGCCAGCATGTCGGCTAGCGGGAGATTCGAGCAGTACTTC.

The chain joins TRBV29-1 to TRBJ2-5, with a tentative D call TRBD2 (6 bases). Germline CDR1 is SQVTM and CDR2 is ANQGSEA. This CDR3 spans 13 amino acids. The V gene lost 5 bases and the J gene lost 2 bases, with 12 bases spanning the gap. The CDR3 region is CSVRDFHQETQYF. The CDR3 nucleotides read TGCAGCGTTAGGGACTTCCATCAAGAGACCCAGTACTTC.

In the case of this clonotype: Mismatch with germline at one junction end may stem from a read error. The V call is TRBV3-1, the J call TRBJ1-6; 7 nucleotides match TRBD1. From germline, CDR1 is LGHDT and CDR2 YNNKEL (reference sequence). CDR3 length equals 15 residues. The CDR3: CAGSQVETGTSPLHF. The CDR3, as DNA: TGTGCCGGCAGCCAAGTAGAGACAGGGACTTCACCCCTCCACTTT.

The chain's CDR3 is CASSYSTGQGSYEQYF. DNA of the CDR3: TGTGCCAGCAGTTACTCGACGGGACAGGGCTCCTACGAGCAGTACTTC. The chain carries TRBV6-2 or TRBV6-3 and TRBJ2-7; TRBD1 matches 9 bases. This CDR3 has 16 amino acids. Looked up from germline, CDR1 is MNHEY and CDR2 is SVGEGT. J was trimmed by 0 bases and V by 0 bases; bases with no gene match: 3.

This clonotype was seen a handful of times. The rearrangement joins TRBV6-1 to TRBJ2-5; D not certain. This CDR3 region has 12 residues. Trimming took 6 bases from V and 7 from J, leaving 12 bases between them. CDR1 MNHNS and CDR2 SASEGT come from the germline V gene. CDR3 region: CASRTGFGTQYF. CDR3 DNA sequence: TGTGCCAGCAGGACCGGGTTCGGGACCCAGTACTTC.

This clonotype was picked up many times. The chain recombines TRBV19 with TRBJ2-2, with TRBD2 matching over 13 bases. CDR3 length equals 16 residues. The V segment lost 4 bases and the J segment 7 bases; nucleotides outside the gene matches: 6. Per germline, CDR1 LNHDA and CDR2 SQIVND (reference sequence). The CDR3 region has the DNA TGTGCCAGTAGTAACGGACTAGCGGGAGAAATCGGGGAGCTGTTTTTT. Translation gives CASSNGLAGEIGELFF.